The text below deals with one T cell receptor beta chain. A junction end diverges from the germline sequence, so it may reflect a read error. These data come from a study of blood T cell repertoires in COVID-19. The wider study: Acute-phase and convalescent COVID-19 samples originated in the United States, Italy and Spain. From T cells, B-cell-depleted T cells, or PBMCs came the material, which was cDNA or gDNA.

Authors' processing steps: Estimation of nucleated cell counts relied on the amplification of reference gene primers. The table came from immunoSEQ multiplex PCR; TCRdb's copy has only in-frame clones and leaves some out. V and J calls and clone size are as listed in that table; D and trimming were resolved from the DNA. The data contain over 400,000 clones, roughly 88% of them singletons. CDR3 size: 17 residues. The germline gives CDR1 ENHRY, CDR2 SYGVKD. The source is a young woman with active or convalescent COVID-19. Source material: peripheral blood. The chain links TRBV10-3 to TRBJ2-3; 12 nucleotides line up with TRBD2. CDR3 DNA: TGTGCCATCAGTGAGTCACTAGCGGGGGGAACCACAGATACTCAGTATTTT. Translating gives CAISESLAGGTTDTQYF.